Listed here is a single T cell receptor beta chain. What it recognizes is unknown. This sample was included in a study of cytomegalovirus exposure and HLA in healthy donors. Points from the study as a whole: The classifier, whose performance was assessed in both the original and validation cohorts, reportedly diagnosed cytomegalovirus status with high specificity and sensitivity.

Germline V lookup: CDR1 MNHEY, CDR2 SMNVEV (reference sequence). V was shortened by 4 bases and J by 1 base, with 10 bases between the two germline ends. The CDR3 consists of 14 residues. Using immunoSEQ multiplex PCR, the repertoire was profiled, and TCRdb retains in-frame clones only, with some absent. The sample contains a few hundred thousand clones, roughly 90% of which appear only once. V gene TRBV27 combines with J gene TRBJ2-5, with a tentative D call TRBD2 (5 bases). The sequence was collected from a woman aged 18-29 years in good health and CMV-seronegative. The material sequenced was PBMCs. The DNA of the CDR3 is TGTGCCAGCAGTTGGGTAGCGACCCAAGAGACCCAGTACTTC. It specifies CASSWVATQETQYF.